This T cell receptor beta chain was retrieved from a study of blood T cell repertoires in COVID-19. Study background: Samples came from the United States, Italy and Spain, spanning acute and convalescent COVID-19. Sample material is recorded as cDNA or gDNA derived from T cells, B-cell-depleted T cells, or PBMCs.

The CDR3 sequence is 17 residues long. With 4 bases clipped from V and 5 bases from J, the junction kept 15 bases outside the gene matches. In germline, CDR1 is LNHDA, CDR2 SQIVND (reference sequence). In the source study's methods: Amplification of reference gene primers provided the estimated nucleated cell counts. Repertoires were generated with immunoSEQ multiplex PCR, while TCRdb's copy carries only in-frame clones and drops some. That table is the source of V, J and clone size, and D and trimming were worked out from the DNA. The table has under 300,000 clones, about 91% seen once; the top ten hold approximately 4.6%.

Material for sequencing was peripheral blood. V gene TRBV19 combines with J gene TRBJ1-2; TRBD1 matches at 8 bases. This receptor was identified in a woman in her thirties or forties who had recovered from COVID-19. In DNA form, the CDR3 reads TGTGCCAGTAGTAATTTCTCCGGGACAGGTTTTCGGTATGGCTACACCTTC. It specifies CASSNFSGTGFRYGYTF. Filled out from reference TRBV19 and TRBJ1-2, the complete variable domain reads DGGITQSPKYLFRKEGQNVTLSCEQNLNHDAMYWYRQDPGQGLRLIYYSQIVNDFQKGDIAEGYSVSREKKESFPLTVTSAQKNPTAFYLCASSNFSGTGFRYGYTFGSGTRLTVV.